In its sample, the clone carrying this T cell receptor beta chain was seen a few times. No antigen is known for it. Using its own MiXCR run on the RT-PCR reads, TCRdb lists one record per CDR3 protein. This sample has roughly 790,000 distinct CDR3 sequences, with about 20% found just once. CDR3 length equals 16 residues. The data were taken from a study of response to subunit inactivated influenza vaccine. Study results and caveats: Every seasonal influenza vaccination brings in few new T cells, the authors suggested.

V and J are TRBV21-1 and TRBJ2-4. TRBV21-1 is assigned pseudogene status. The material was PBMCs from blood, obtained more than 4 days after vaccination. The source of this sequence is a man aged 45-65 years who received an inactivated influenza vaccine. CDR3 loop: CASSKACHLAKNIQYF. For the CDR3, the DNA is TGTGCCAGCAGCAAAGCGTGCCATTTAGCCAAAAACATTCAGTACTTC.